Many counts were recorded for the clone carrying this TCR beta chain. Its specificity is not known. TCRdb used MiXCR to reprocess the multiplex PCR reads, holding one entry per CDR3 protein. The sample lists roughly 260,000 distinct CDR3 sequences, roughly 30% occurring once. This entry belongs to a study of breast tumors, draining lymph nodes, adjacent tissues. Study results and caveats: Tumor TCR diversity was below lymph nodes but above nontumor tissue. The lymph node origin of tumor T cells was framed as consistent with a hypothesis, not demonstrated.

Samples came from axillary lymph nodes draining the breast cancer. The sequence was obtained from a female donor with breast cancer. Some clones in this sample may be carry-over from other donors' samples. The specimen sequenced was axillary lymph node tissue.

CDR3 region: CASSGQEETQYF. The DNA of the CDR3 is TGTGCCAGCAGTGGACAGGAAGAGACCCAGTACTTC. V gene TRBV28 combines with J gene TRBJ2-5, with 7 bases aligning to TRBD1. V was clipped by 5 bases and J by 3 bases; unmatched bases: 0. The CDR3 is 12 amino acids. The germline gives CDR1 MDHEN, CDR2 SYDVKM.